This T cell receptor beta chain is drawn from a study of response to subunit inactivated influenza vaccine (dated by TCRdb to between 2017 and 2018). Describing the broader study: Deep quantitative profiling of the T cell receptor repertoire was used in the study to follow responses to a trivalent subunit inactivated influenza vaccine. Findings and caveats that apply to the study as a whole: According to the authors, only a limited number of new T cells may be recruited by each seasonal influenza vaccination.

Library creation used RT-PCR. The run used an Illumina HiSeq 2500. TCRdb took the public reads, trimmed them with fastp at Q25, ran MiXCR for clone calling and kept in-frame beta chains. Under each unique CDR3 protein, matching rows form one entry showing the most common genes and DNA. The sample yields 550,000 to 800,000 distinct CDR3 sequences; 15% to 19% were counted once. The ten largest clones take up 11% of the sample. This clonotype was recorded a few times. Its antigen remains undetermined. Nothing much larger sits one base from this clone, and base qualities are not available. According to the germline V gene, CDR1 reads SGHRS and CDR2 reads YFSETQ. The germline V end is reduced by 4 bases and the J end by 0 bases; junction bases left unmatched: 4. From the cysteine through the phenylalanine, the CDR3 covers 15 amino acids. The kept DNA is CDR3 alone, 45 bases in frame from the first base.

Recombination connected TRBV5-1 to TRBJ2-5; TRBD1 matches 9 bases in the middle. The sequence came from a man over 45 who received an inactivated influenza vaccine. Donor details come from another sample of the same person, matched by shared clones. This material consisted of PBMCs from blood, taken roughly 13 days after vaccination. CDR3 protein: CASSRGDRDQETQYF. The bases read TGCGCCAGCAGCAGGGGGGACAGGGACCAAGAGACCCAGTACTTC.